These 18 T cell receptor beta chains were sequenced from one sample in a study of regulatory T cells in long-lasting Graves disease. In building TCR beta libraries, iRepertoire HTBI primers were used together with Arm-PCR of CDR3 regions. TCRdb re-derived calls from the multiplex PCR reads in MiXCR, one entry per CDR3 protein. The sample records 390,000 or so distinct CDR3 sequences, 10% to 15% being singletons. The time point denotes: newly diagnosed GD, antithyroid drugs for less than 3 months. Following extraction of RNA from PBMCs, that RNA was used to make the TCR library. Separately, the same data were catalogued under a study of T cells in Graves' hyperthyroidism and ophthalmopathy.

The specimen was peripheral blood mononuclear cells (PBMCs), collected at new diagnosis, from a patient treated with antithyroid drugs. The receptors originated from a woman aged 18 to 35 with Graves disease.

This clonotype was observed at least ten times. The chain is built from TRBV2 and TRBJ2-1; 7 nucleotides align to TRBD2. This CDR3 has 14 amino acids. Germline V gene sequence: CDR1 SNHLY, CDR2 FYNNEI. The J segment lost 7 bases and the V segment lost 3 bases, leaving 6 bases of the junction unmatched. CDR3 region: CASSDLAVTNEQFF. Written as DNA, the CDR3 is TGTGCCAGCAGTGATCTAGCGGTTACAAATGAGCAGTTCTTC.

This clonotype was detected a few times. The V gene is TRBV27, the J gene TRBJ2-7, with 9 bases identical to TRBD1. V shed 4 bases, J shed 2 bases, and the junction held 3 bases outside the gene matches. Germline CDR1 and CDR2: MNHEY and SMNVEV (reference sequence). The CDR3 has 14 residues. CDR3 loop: CASSSTGGAYEQYF. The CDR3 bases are TGTGCCAGCAGTTCCACAGGGGGCGCCTACGAGCAGTACTTC.

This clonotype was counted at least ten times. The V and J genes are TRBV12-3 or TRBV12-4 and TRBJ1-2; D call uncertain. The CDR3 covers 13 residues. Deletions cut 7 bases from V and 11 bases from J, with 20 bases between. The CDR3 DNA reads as TGTGCCAGCACCACTCGGACCTCCTATCGGTACACCTTC. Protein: CASTTRTSYRYTF.

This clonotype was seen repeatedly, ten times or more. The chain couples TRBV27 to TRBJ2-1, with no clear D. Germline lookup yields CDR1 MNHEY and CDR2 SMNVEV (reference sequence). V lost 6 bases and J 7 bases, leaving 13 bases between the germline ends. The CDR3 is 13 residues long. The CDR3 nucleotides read TGTGCCAGCAGCCCCATGCTCAGGAATGAGCAGTTCTTC. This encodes CASSPMLRNEQFF.

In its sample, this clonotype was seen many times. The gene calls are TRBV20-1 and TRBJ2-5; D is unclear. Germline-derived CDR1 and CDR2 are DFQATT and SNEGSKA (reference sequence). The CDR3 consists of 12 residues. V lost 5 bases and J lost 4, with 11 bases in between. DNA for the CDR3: TGCAGTGCTCCGGTTCTGGGAGAGACCCAGTACTTC. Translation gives CSAPVLGETQYF.

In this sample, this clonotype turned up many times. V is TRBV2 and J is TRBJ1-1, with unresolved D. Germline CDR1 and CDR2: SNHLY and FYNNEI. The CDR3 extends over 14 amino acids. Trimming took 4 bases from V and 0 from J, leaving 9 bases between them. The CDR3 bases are TGTGCCAGCAGTGGGGAGAGGTTGAACACTGAAGCTTTCTTT. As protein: CASSGERLNTEAFF. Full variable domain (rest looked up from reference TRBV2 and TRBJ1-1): EPEVTQTPSHQVTQMGQEVILRCVPISNHLYFYWYRQILGQKVEFLVSFYNNEISEKSEIFDDQFSVERPDGSNFTLKIRSTKLEDSAMYFCASSGERLNTEAFFGQGTRLTVV.

CDR3 loop: CASSTRWTSGRADEQFF. CDR3 nucleotides: TGTGCCAGCAGTACCCGGTGGACTAGCGGGAGGGCCGATGAGCAGTTCTTC. The chain links TRBV2 to TRBJ2-1; 15 bases agree with TRBD2. From germline, CDR1 is SNHLY and CDR2 FYNNEI. The junction had 10 bases not matched to a gene; V was cut back by 5 bases and J by 8 bases. The CDR3 is 17 amino acids.

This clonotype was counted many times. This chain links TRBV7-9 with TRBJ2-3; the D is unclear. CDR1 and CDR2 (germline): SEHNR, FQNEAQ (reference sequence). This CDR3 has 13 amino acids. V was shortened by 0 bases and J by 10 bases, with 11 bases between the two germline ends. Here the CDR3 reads CASSLAGNLPQYF. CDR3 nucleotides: TGTGCCAGCAGCTTAGCGGGGAACCTCCCGCAGTATTTT.

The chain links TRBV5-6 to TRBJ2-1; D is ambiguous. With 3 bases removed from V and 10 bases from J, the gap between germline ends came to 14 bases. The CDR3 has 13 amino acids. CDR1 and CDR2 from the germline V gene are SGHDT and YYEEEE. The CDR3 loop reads CASSSGGPWEQFF. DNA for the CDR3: TGTGCCAGCAGCTCGGGTGGCCCCTGGGAGCAGTTCTTC. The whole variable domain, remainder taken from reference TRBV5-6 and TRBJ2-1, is DAGVTQSPTHLIKTRGQQVTLRCSPKSGHDTVSWYQQALGQGPQFIFQYYEEEERQRGNFPDRFSGHQFPNYSSELNVNALLLGDSALYLCASSSGGPWEQFFGPGTRLTVL.

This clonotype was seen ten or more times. The CDR3: CASSEQDGLWKGEQYV. CDR3 nucleotides: TGTGCCAGCAGTGAACAGGACGGACTGTGGAAGGGCGAGCAGTACGTC. The rearrangement uses TRBV6-1 and TRBJ2-7; TRBD2 is a possible D gene (5 bases). V was trimmed by 2 bases and J by 6 bases, leaving 20 bases between them. CDR3 size: 16 residues. The germline CDR1 and CDR2 sequences are MNHNS and SASEGT.

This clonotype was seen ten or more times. CDR3 sequence: CASSLVGGGGTEAFF. As DNA, the CDR3 is TGTGCCAGCAGCTTAGTTGGGGGCGGGGGCACTGAAGCTTTCTTT. V usage is TRBV13 and J usage is TRBJ1-1; TRBD1 might be the D (6 bases). CDR3 length: 15 amino acids. The germline CDR1 and CDR2 sequences are PRHDT and FYEKMQ (reference sequence). V was cut by 1 base and J by 4 bases, with 13 bases left in between.

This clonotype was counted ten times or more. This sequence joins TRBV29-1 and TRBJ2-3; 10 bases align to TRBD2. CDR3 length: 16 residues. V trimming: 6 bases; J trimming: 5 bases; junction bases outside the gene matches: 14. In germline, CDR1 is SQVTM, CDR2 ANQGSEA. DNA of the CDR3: TGCAGCGTCATTGGCGTACAGCGGGGGGGTGGAGATACGCAGTATTTT. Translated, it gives CSVIGVQRGGGDTQYF.

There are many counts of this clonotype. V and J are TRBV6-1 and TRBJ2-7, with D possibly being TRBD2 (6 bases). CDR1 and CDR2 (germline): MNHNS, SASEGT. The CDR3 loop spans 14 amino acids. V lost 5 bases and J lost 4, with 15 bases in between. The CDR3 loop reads CASSHRDLPYEQYF. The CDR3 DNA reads TGTGCCAGCAGTCACCGGGACTTACCTTACGAGCAGTACTTC.

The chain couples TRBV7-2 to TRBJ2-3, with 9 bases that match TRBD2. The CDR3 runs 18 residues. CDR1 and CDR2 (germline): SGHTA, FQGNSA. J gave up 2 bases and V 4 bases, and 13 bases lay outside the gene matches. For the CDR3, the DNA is TGTGCCAGCAGCTCGCGGGAGGGACTCCGCCCTTACACAGATACGCAGTATTTT. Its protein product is CASSSREGLRPYTDTQYF. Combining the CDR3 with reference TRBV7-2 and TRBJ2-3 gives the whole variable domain GAGVSQSPSNKVTEKGKDVELRCDPISGHTALYWYRQSLGQGLEFLIYFQGNSAPDKSGLPSDRFSAERTGGSVSTLTIQRTQQEDSAVYLCASSSREGLRPYTDTQYFGPGTRLTVL.

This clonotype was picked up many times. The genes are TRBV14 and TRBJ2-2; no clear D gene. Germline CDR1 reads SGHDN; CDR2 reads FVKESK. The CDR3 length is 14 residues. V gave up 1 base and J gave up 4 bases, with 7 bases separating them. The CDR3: CASSQVRSTGELFF. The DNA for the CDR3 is TGTGCCAGCAGCCAAGTAAGGTCCACCGGGGAGCTGTTTTTT.

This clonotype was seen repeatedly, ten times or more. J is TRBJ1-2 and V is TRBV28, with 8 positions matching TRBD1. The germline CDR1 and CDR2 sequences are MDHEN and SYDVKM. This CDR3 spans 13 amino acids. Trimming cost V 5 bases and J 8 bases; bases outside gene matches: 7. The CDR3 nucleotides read TGTGCCAGCAGTCGGACAGGGCGAGGGGGCTACACCTTC. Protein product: CASSRTGRGGYTF.

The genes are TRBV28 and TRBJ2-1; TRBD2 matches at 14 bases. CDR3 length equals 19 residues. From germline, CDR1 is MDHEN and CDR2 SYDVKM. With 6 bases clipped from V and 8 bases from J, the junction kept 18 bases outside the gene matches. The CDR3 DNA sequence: TGTGCCAGCAGCACGAAGTGGTTCGGACTAGCGGGAGGTTGGGATGAGCAGTTCTTC. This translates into CASSTKWFGLAGGWDEQFF.

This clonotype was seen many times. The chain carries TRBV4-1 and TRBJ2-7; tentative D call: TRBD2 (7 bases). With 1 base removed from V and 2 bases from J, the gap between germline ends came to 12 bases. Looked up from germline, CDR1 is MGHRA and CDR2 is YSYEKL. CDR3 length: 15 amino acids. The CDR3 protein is CASSQGWEGAYEQYF. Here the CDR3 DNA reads TGCGCCAGCAGCCAAGGTTGGGAGGGGGCCTACGAGCAGTACTTC.